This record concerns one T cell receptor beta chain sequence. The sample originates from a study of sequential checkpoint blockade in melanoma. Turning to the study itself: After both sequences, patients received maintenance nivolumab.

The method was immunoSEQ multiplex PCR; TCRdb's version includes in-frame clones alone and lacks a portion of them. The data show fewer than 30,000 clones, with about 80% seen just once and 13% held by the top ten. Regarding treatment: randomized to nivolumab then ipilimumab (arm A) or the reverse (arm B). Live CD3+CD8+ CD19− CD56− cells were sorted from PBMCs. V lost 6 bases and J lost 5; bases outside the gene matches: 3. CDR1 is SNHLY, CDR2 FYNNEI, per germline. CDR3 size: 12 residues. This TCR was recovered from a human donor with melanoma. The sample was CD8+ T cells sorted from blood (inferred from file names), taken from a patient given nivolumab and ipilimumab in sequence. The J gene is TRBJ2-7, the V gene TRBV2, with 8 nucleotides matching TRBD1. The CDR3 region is CASRDRVNEQYF. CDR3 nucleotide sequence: TGTGCCAGCAGGGACAGGGTCAACGAGCAGTACTTC.